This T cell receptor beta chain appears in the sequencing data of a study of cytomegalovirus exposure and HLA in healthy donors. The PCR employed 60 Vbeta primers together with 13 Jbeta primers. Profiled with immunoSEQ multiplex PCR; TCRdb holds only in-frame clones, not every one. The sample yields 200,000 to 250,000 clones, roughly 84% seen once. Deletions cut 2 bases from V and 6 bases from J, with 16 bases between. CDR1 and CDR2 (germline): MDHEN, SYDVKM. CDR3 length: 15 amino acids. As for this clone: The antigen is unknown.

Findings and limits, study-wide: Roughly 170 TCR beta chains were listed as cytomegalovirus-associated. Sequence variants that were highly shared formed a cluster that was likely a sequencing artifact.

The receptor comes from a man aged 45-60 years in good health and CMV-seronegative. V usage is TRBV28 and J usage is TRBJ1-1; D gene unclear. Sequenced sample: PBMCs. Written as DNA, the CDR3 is TGTGCCAGCAGTTTAGTCGGAGCCGCTGTTTCTGAAGCTTTCTTT. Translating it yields CASSLVGAAVSEAFF.